The 16 T cell receptor beta chains given below trace back to one sample, sequenced in a study of blood T cell repertoires in COVID-19. Assay used: immunoSEQ multiplex PCR; TCRdb lists only in-frame clones, some missing. The data show fewer than 150,000 clones, more than 65% seen once. Sequencing used peripheral blood. These receptor sequences come from a human donor in a cohort sampled during active COVID-19.

The chain links TRBV6-5 to TRBJ1-5, with D perhaps TRBD1 (5 bases). Germline V gene lookup returns CDR1 MNHEY and CDR2 SVGAGI. Trimming took 2 bases from V and 7 from J, leaving 15 bases between them. The CDR3 length is 15 residues. For the CDR3, the DNA is TGTGCCAGCAGTTACCAGGGTACCCACTCCCAGCCCCAGCATTTT. It yields the protein CASSYQGTHSQPQHF.

The chain employs TRBV18 and TRBJ2-7, with D tentatively TRBD1 (7 bases). Deletions cut 3 bases from V and 2 bases from J, with 11 bases between. In germline, CDR1 is KGHSH, CDR2 LQKENI. The CDR3 is 14 residues long. In nucleotides, the CDR3 is TGTGCCAGCTCACCGACAGGGAGGACCTACGAGCAGTACTTC. Translation gives CASSPTGRTYEQYF.

The chain joins TRBV10-2 to TRBJ2-1, with 10 bases aligning to TRBD1. This CDR3 comprises 15 residues. CDR1 and CDR2 from the germline V gene are WSHSY and SAAADI. Unmatched junction bases numbered 2, after V lost 3 bases and J lost 3 bases. CDR3 loop: CASSDGTGDYNEQFF. The CDR3 coding sequence is TGCGCCAGCAGTGACGGGACAGGGGACTACAATGAGCAGTTCTTC.

This sequence joins TRBV10-3 and TRBJ2-7; TRBD1 matches at 9 bases. This CDR3 contains 15 residues. Looked up from germline, CDR1 is ENHRY and CDR2 is SYGVKD. Germline trimming cut 0 bases from V and 5 bases from J; bases unmatched to any gene: 5. In nucleotides, the CDR3 is TGTGCCATCAGTGAGTCGAACAGGGGGCGAAACGAGCAGTACTTC. This encodes CAISESNRGRNEQYF.

The chain couples TRBV7-3 to TRBJ2-1; 7 bases match TRBD1. The CDR3 totals 13 residues. The junction had 7 bases not matched to a gene; V was cut back by 4 bases and J by 10 bases. Germline CDR1 and CDR2: SGHTA and FQGTGA. CDR3 sequence: CASSSGQSGEQFF. CDR3 coding DNA: TGTGCCAGCAGCTCGGGACAGTCGGGAGAGCAGTTCTTC.

The rearrangement uses TRBV5-1 and TRBJ1-6; no definite D call. Trimming shortened V by 6 bases and J by 0 bases, and 10 bases separated the two germline ends. The CDR3 runs to 15 residues. Germline V gene sequence: CDR1 SGHRS, CDR2 YFSETQ. The CDR3 spells CASTASSSYNSPLHF. CDR3 nucleotides: TGCGCCAGCACCGCGAGTAGCTCCTATAATTCACCCCTCCACTTT.

The V call is TRBV7-3, the J call TRBJ2-7, with 10 bases identical to TRBD1. The CDR3 loop spans 13 amino acids. Germline V gives CDR1 SGHTA, CDR2 FQGTGA. Trimming cost V 2 bases and J 7 bases; bases outside gene matches: 2. The CDR3 DNA sequence: TGTGCCAGCAGCTTACGGACAGGGGGTGAGCAGTACTTC. As protein: CASSLRTGGEQYF.

V and J are TRBV5-1 and TRBJ2-5, with TRBD1 matching over 8 bases. V gave up 5 bases and J gave up 4 bases; unmatched junction bases: 10. The germline CDR1 and CDR2 sequences are SGHRS and YFSETQ. This CDR3 spans 15 amino acids. CDR3: CASSGMGQEAETQYF. In DNA, the CDR3 is TGCGCCAGCAGTGGTATGGGACAGGAGGCAGAGACCCAGTACTTC.

The chain carries TRBV5-1 and TRBJ1-1; D is ambiguous. The germline V gene has CDR1 SGHRS and CDR2 YFSETQ. V was trimmed by 0 bases and J by 0 bases, leaving 6 bases between them. CDR3 length equals 14 residues. For the CDR3, the DNA is TGCGCCAGCAGCTTGGGTGCTATGAACACTGAAGCTTTCTTT. Its protein product is CASSLGAMNTEAFF.

With respect to this clone: This sample includes further DNA sequences coding for the same CDR3. The chain has TRBV6-5 and TRBJ2-7, with 10 nucleotides matching TRBD1. The CDR3 is 15 amino acids. V trimming: 2 bases; J trimming: 3 bases; junction bases outside the gene matches: 4. The germline CDR1 and CDR2 sequences are MNHEY and SVGAGI. As DNA, the CDR3 is TGTGCCAGCAGTTACCGGGACAGGGGCCTCTACGAGCAGTACTTC. Translating it yields CASSYRDRGLYEQYF.

CDR3 sequence reads: CASKGQGYEQYF. The DNA for the CDR3 is TGTGCCAGCAAAGGACAGGGTTACGAGCAGTACTTC. The chain joins TRBV2 to TRBJ2-7; 8 bases line up with TRBD1. CDR3 length equals 12 residues. The germline CDR1 and CDR2 sequences are SNHLY and FYNNEI. V dropped 7 bases and J dropped 4; count of bases not matched to a gene: 3.

The genes are TRBV6-5 and TRBJ1-5, with D possibly being TRBD1 (6 bases). The length of the CDR3 is 14 residues. Germline lookup yields CDR1 MNHEY and CDR2 SVGAGI. Trimming removed 5 bases from V and 0 bases from J, with 8 bases in between. CDR3 loop: CASSRQVSNQPQHF. The CDR3 DNA sequence: TGTGCCAGCAGTAGACAGGTTAGCAATCAGCCCCAGCATTTT.

J is TRBJ1-2 and V is TRBV6-5; no clear D gene. CDR1 and CDR2 (germline): MNHEY, SVGAGI. The length of the CDR3 is 14 residues. V dropped 2 bases and J dropped 10 bases, with 17 bases sitting between them. CDR3 amino acids: CASSYKPGVITYTF. Here the CDR3 DNA reads TGTGCCAGCAGTTACAAGCCCGGAGTGATAACCTACACCTTC.

The chain couples TRBV12-5 to TRBJ1-4; D is undetermined. The CDR3 length is 15 residues. V lost 5 bases and J 6 bases, leaving 16 bases between the germline ends. Germline CDR1 and CDR2: LGHNT and FRNRAP. CDR3 protein: CASGTQRGFDEKLFF. CDR3 DNA: TGTGCTAGTGGTACCCAGAGAGGATTCGATGAAAAACTGTTTTTT. Full variable domain (remainder filled in from reference TRBV12-5 and TRBJ1-4): DARVTQTPRHKVTEMGQEVTMRCQPILGHNTVFWYRQTMMQGLELLAYFRNRAPLDDSGMPKDRFSAEMPDATLATLKIQPSEPRDSAVYFCASGTQRGFDEKLFFGSGTQLSVL.

V is TRBV3-1 (or the pseudogene TRBV3-2) and J is TRBJ2-1; TRBD1 agrees at 8 bases. This CDR3 has 15 residues. CDR1 is LGHDT, CDR2 YNNKEL, per germline (reference sequence). J was trimmed by 3 bases and V by 5 bases; bases with no gene match: 6. CDR3: CASSSRGLNYNEQFF. DNA for the CDR3: TGTGCCAGCAGCTCCAGGGGGCTTAACTACAATGAGCAGTTCTTC.

This clone has just one count. The gene calls are TRBV13 and TRBJ1-6; the match to TRBD1 covers 7 bases. Germline CDR1 PRHDT, CDR2 FYEKMQ (reference sequence). The CDR3 is made up of 15 amino acids. V was clipped by 2 bases and J by 5 bases; unmatched bases: 3. The CDR3 nucleotides are TGTGCCAGCAGCTTACGGGGACAGAATAATTCACCCCTCCACTTT. The encoded protein is CASSLRGQNNSPLHF.